Shown below are 17 T cell receptor beta chains from a single sample sequenced in a study of blood T cell repertoires in COVID-19. The assay was immunoSEQ multiplex PCR, and TCRdb's table has in-frame clones only and misses some. The sample records around 170,000 clones, 70% to 90% being singletons. Sequenced material: peripheral blood. These receptors originate from a man aged 18 to 29 who had recovered from COVID-19.

The chain combines TRBV4-3 with TRBJ2-7; TRBD2 agrees at 8 bases. Germline V CDR1 and CDR2: LGHNA, YSLEER. The trim removed 0 bases at V and 2 bases at J, leaving 12 bases unmatched. This CDR3 region has 18 residues. CDR3 residues: CASSQDRAAGGTPYEQYF. CDR3 in DNA: TGCGCCAGCAGCCAAGATCGGGCCGCGGGAGGAACGCCCTACGAGCAGTACTTC.

The rearrangement links TRBV9 to TRBJ2-1; possible D gene TRBD2, 6 bases. V was trimmed by 4 bases and J by 3 bases, leaving 11 bases between them. Germline V gene lookup returns CDR1 SGDLS and CDR2 YYNGEE. The CDR3 sequence is 14 residues long. CDR3 region: CASSRSGVYNEQFF. CDR3 coding DNA: TGTGCCAGCAGCCGATCGGGGGTCTACAATGAGCAGTTCTTC. Looking up the rest from reference TRBV9 and TRBJ2-1 gives the full variable domain: DSGVTQTPKHLITATGQRVTLRCSPRSGDLSVYWYQQSLDQGLQFLIQYYNGEERAKGNILERFSAQQFPDLHSELNLSSLELGDSALYFCASSRSGVYNEQFFGPGTRLTVL.

This chain connects TRBV25-1 to TRBJ2-5, with 7 positions matching TRBD1. The CDR3 has 15 residues. The trim removed 3 bases at V and 0 bases at J, leaving 4 bases unmatched. CDR1 and CDR2 (germline): MGHDK, SYGVNS. CDR3 sequence: CASSEVQGNQETQYF. The CDR3 DNA reads as TGTGCCAGCAGTGAGGTACAGGGGAACCAAGAGACCCAGTACTTC.

The chain uses TRBV30 and TRBJ2-5; D not resolved. Deletions cut 3 bases from V and 3 bases from J, with 20 bases between. Germline CDR1 reads GTSNPN; CDR2 reads SVGIG (reference sequence). This CDR3 spans 16 amino acids. The CDR3 DNA is TGTGCCTGGAGACTCCCCGGCGGCTGGAATGAAGAGACCCAGTACTTC. It yields the protein CAWRLPGGWNEETQYF.

This clone was observed a single time. The chain is built from TRBV2 and TRBJ1-2, with TRBD1 matching 7 bases. V lost 5 bases, J lost 8 bases, and 11 bases stayed unmatched. This CDR3 is built from 14 residues. Germline V gene lookup returns CDR1 SNHLY and CDR2 FYNNEI. The CDR3 loop reads CASSPRAQGEGYTF. In DNA form, the CDR3 reads TGTGCCAGCAGTCCCCGGGCCCAGGGGGAAGGCTACACCTTC. The full variable domain, rest sourced from reference TRBV2 and TRBJ1-2, is EPEVTQTPSHQVTQMGQEVILRCVPISNHLYFYWYRQILGQKVEFLVSFYNNEISEKSEIFDDQFSVERPDGSNFTLKIRSTKLEDSAMYFCASSPRAQGEGYTFGSGTRLTVV.

The chain combines TRBV11-3 with TRBJ2-3, with D possibly TRBD2 on 5 matching bases. V shed 4 bases and J shed 4 bases, with 9 bases lying between them. Germline V gene data show CDR1 as SGHNT and CDR2 as YENEEA. This CDR3 region has 13 residues. The CDR3 reads CASSSTGSDTQYF. The DNA for the CDR3 is TGTGCCAGCAGCTCGACGGGATCAGATACGCAGTATTTT.

The chain combines TRBV5-4 with TRBJ1-1, with D maybe TRBD1 (6 bases). Trimming took 2 bases from V and 6 from J, leaving 11 bases between them. Germline CDR1 reads SGHNT; CDR2 reads YYREEE (reference sequence). The CDR3 loop spans 13 amino acids. The CDR3 DNA follows: TGTGCCAGCAGCTTCGGGGGGCAAGCTGAAGCTTTCTTT. It codes for CASSFGGQAEAFF.

The J gene is TRBJ1-6, the V gene TRBV5-1, with TRBD1 matching over 9 bases. Germline CDR1 SGHRS, CDR2 YFSETQ. This CDR3 spans 15 amino acids. V was pared by 4 bases and J by 8 bases, with 7 bases of the junction left unmatched. The CDR3 reads CASSRGQGVDSPLHF. The CDR3 DNA reads as TGCGCCAGCAGCAGGGGACAGGGAGTTGATTCACCCCTCCACTTT.

The rearrangement joins TRBV9 to TRBJ2-1; tentative D call: TRBD2 (5 bases). Germline V CDR1 and CDR2: SGDLS, YYNGEE. The CDR3 is 14 residues long. V lost 0 bases and J 8 bases, leaving 12 bases between the germline ends. CDR3 loop: CASSVEASWDEQFF. CDR3 coding DNA: TGTGCCAGCAGCGTAGAGGCTAGCTGGGATGAGCAGTTCTTC.

This clone was observed once. The chain employs TRBV6-5 and TRBJ2-7, with a possible D match to TRBD2 (6 bases). This CDR3 has 15 residues. In germline, CDR1 is MNHEY, CDR2 SVGAGI. Trimming removed 3 bases at V and 0 bases at J, with 12 bases between. CDR3 coding DNA: TGTGCCAGCAGTTATTCCTACGGGAGCTCCTACGAGCAGTACTTC. Its translation is CASSYSYGSSYEQYF.

The rearrangement uses TRBV18 and TRBJ2-7, with 10 bases identical to TRBD2. CDR1 and CDR2 (germline): KGHSH, LQKENI. CDR3 size: 15 residues. Trimming at V came to 4 bases and at J to 0 bases, leaving 3 bases not matched to a gene. Here the CDR3 DNA reads TGTGCCAGCTCACGACTAGCGGGCCCCTCCTACGAGCAGTACTTC. It translates to CASSRLAGPSYEQYF.

The chain links TRBV28 to TRBJ2-3, with 7 positions matching TRBD1. This CDR3 spans 15 amino acids. Germline V gene sequence: CDR1 MDHEN, CDR2 SYDVKM. J lost 2 bases, V lost 3 bases, and 5 bases had no gene match. CDR3: CASSFLDRNTDTQYF. In nucleotides, the CDR3 is TGTGCCAGCAGTTTTTTGGACAGGAACACAGATACGCAGTATTTT.

The chain couples TRBV3-1 (or the pseudogene TRBV3-2) to TRBJ2-7; the D gene is possibly TRBD1 (6 bases). The CDR3 has 12 residues. V lost 4 bases and J lost 4, with 8 bases in between. CDR1 is LGHDT and CDR2 is YNNKEL in the germline V gene (reference sequence). CDR3 coding DNA: TGTGCCAGCAGCCCCCAGGGGTACGAGCAGTACTTC. This gives the protein CASSPQGYEQYF.

V usage is TRBV9 and J usage is TRBJ2-2, with D perhaps TRBD1 (6 bases). Germline values: CDR1 SGDLS, CDR2 YYNGEE. CDR3 length: 16 amino acids. Trimming stripped 0 bases from V and 2 bases from J, with 11 bases between. The CDR3: CASSVGAQGNTGELFF. CDR3 DNA sequence: TGTGCCAGCAGCGTAGGGGCACAGGGTAACACCGGGGAGCTGTTTTTT.

J is TRBJ1-6 and V is TRBV20-1; D is unresolved. Germline V gives CDR1 DFQATT, CDR2 SNEGSKA (reference sequence). The ends were cut back, 3 bases at V and 0 bases at J, with 15 bases in the middle. CDR3 length equals 17 residues. The CDR3: CSASLGVPSSYNSPLHF. The DNA for the CDR3 is TGCAGTGCTAGTCTGGGCGTGCCGAGCTCCTATAATTCACCCCTCCACTTT.

This rearrangement joins TRBV7-6 to TRBJ1-3, with TRBD1 as a possible D gene (5 bases). The CDR3 is 16 amino acids. V shed 0 bases and J shed 1 base, with 10 bases lying between them. Per germline, CDR1 SGHVS and CDR2 FNYEAQ. The CDR3 sequence: CASSLARKGSGNTIYF. In DNA form, the CDR3 reads TGTGCCAGCAGCTTAGCTAGGAAGGGGTCTGGAAACACCATATATTTT.

This clone appeared a few times. The J gene is TRBJ1-2, the V gene TRBV6-2 or TRBV6-3, with 7 nucleotides matching TRBD1. Germline lookup yields CDR1 MNHEY and CDR2 SVGEGT. This CDR3 comprises 14 residues. The J segment lost 1 base and the V segment lost 4 bases, leaving 3 bases of the junction unmatched. The CDR3: CASSLGQRNYGYTF. The CDR3, as DNA: TGTGCCAGCAGTTTGGGACAGCGTAACTATGGCTACACCTTC.